The next 15 T cell receptor beta chains were all read from a single sample in a study of T cell responses to AZD1222 COVID-19 vaccine. Data came from immunoSEQ multiplex PCR; TCRdb stores just in-frame clones and leaves some out. The profile shows some 160,000 clones, 80% to 95% of them singletons. This sample comprised peripheral blood, obtained on day 0 of AZD1222 vaccination. The receptor source for this set is an adult in good health.

The chain uses TRBV20-1 and TRBJ1-2; D unresolved. V shed 3 bases and J shed 5 bases, with 10 bases lying between them. Germline CDR1 is DFQATT and CDR2 is SNEGSKA (reference sequence). CDR3 length: 12 amino acids. DNA of the CDR3: TGCAGTGCTAGTGGTGCCCGTTATGGCTACACCTTC. This codes for CSASGARYGYTF.

The rearrangement joins TRBV11-2 to TRBJ2-7, with 12 bases lining up with TRBD2. Germline-derived CDR1 and CDR2 are SGHAT and FQNNGV. There are 15 residues in the CDR3. The J segment lost 9 bases and the V segment lost 4 bases, leaving 10 bases of the junction unmatched. CDR3 bases: TGTGCCAGCAGCTCACTAGCGGGGGGCCCCCAGGGGCAGTACTTC. It specifies CASSSLAGGPQGQYF.

V gene TRBV9 combines with J gene TRBJ1-2; 7 positions match TRBD1. The germline V gene encodes CDR1 SGDLS and CDR2 YYNGEE. This CDR3 is 14 amino acids long. After removal of 2 bases from V and 3 bases from J, the junction contained 4 bases not matched to a gene. Here the CDR3 DNA reads TGTGCCAGCAGCGTTACAGGGGTGGACTATGGCTACACCTTC. It codes for CASSVTGVDYGYTF.

The rearrangement uses TRBV5-1 and TRBJ2-3; D may correspond to TRBD1 or TRBD2 (5 bases each). The CDR3 runs 16 residues. CDR1 is SGHRS and CDR2 is YFSETQ in the germline V gene. Trimming removed 2 bases from V and 2 bases from J, with 15 bases in between. The CDR3 region has the DNA TGCGCCAGCAGCTTCACTTGGGGGTCTCCCACAGATACGCAGTATTTT. It yields the protein CASSFTWGSPTDTQYF.

The rearrangement joins TRBV27 to TRBJ2-2, with no clear D. The ends were cut back, 3 bases at V and 8 bases at J, with 16 bases in the middle. This CDR3 region has 15 residues. The germline V gene encodes CDR1 MNHEY and CDR2 SMNVEV (reference sequence). The CDR3 loop is CASSFLSSSSGELFF. The CDR3 region has the DNA TGTGCCAGCAGTTTCCTCTCATCAAGTTCAGGGGAGCTGTTTTTT.

The chain is built from TRBV2 and TRBJ2-3; TRBD2 aligns across 10 bases. The germline gives CDR1 SNHLY, CDR2 FYNNEI. This CDR3 has 16 residues. The ends lost 4 bases at V and 3 bases at J; junction bases unmatched: 7. In DNA, the CDR3 is TGTGCCAGCAGTGGTCCACTAGCGGGGAAGACAGATACGCAGTATTTT. This translates into CASSGPLAGKTDTQYF.

The chain couples TRBV7-2 to TRBJ1-3; tentatively, D is TRBD1 (6 bases). Trimming left V 5 bases short and J 1 base short, with 15 bases between. This CDR3 has 16 amino acids. Germline CDR1 and CDR2: SGHTA and FQGNSA. The CDR3 coding sequence is TGTGCCAGCAGCAAAAACAGGGTCCTATCTGGAAACACCATATATTTT. Encoded protein: CASSKNRVLSGNTIYF.

A few counts support this clone. CDR3 protein: CASSDSSGGTDTQYF. Written as DNA, the CDR3 is TGTGCCAGCAGTGACTCTAGCGGGGGCACAGATACGCAGTATTTT. The rearrangement links TRBV6-4 to TRBJ2-3; 8 nucleotides agree with TRBD2. Germline V lookup: CDR1 MRHNA, CDR2 SNTAGT. V was clipped by 0 bases and J by 1 base; unmatched bases: 0. This CDR3 is built from 15 residues.

The CDR3: CATSASGRETQYF. The CDR3 nucleotides are TGTGCCACCAGTGCATCGGGGAGAGAGACCCAGTACTTC. The rearrangement uses TRBV24-1 and TRBJ2-5; D might be TRBD2 (5 bases). V lost 5 bases, J lost 4 bases, and 10 bases lay in between. Per germline, CDR1 KGHDR and CDR2 SFDVKD. CDR3 length: 13 amino acids.

This chain links TRBV7-2 with TRBJ2-3; tentatively, D is TRBD2 (6 bases). In germline, CDR1 is SGHTA, CDR2 FQGNSA. V lost 5 bases and J lost 4, with 19 bases in between. This CDR3 comprises 16 residues. CDR3 amino acids: CASSALGRSSADTQYF. The CDR3 nucleotides are TGTGCCAGCAGCGCACTGGGCAGATCTAGCGCAGATACGCAGTATTTT. Based on the CDR3 plus reference TRBV7-2 and TRBJ2-3, the full variable domain is GAGVSQSPSNKVTEKGKDVELRCDPISGHTALYWYRQSLGQGLEFLIYFQGNSAPDKSGLPSDRFSAERTGGSVSTLTIQRTQQEDSAVYLCASSALGRSSADTQYFGPGTRLTVL.

The V call is TRBV3-1 (or the pseudogene TRBV3-2), the J call TRBJ2-5; perhaps TRBD2 as D (5 bases). This CDR3 spans 16 amino acids. V shed 4 bases and J shed 2 bases, with 17 bases lying between them. From germline, CDR1 is LGHDT and CDR2 YNNKEL (reference sequence). The CDR3 protein is CASSPRGGGIQETQYF. The CDR3 DNA follows: TGTGCCAGCAGCCCCCGAGGTGGAGGTATACAAGAGACCCAGTACTTC.

This clone showed up just once. The chain has TRBV27 and TRBJ2-7, with a possible D match to TRBD1 (5 bases). V was trimmed by 2 bases and J by 1 base, leaving 18 bases between them. This CDR3 is built from 17 residues. The germline V gene encodes CDR1 MNHEY and CDR2 SMNVEV (reference sequence). CDR3 DNA sequence: TGTGCCAGCAGTTTAACCCTCCAGGGATGGGCGTCCTACGAGCAGTACTTC. As protein: CASSLTLQGWASYEQYF.

The chain has TRBV10-1 and TRBJ2-5, with 11 bases fitting TRBD2. V was clipped by 4 bases and J by 5 bases; unmatched bases: 3. Germline V lookup: CDR1 WNHNN, CDR2 SYGVQD (reference sequence). CDR3 length: 14 residues. The DNA for the CDR3 is TGCGCCAGCAGTGCTAGCGGGAGGCGTGAGACCCAGTACTTC. Its translation: CASSASGRRETQYF.

The chain uses TRBV19 and TRBJ1-2, with TRBD1 matching over 8 bases. The CDR3 is made up of 15 amino acids. Per germline, CDR1 LNHDA and CDR2 SQIVND (reference sequence). V dropped 6 bases and J dropped 6; count of bases not matched to a gene: 12. CDR3 DNA: TGTGCCAGTAGAAGCTTTCTCGCACAGGGGGATGGCTACACCTTC. Protein: CASRSFLAQGDGYTF.

The rearrangement links TRBV2 to TRBJ2-3, with D unclear. Per the germline V gene, CDR1 is SNHLY and CDR2 is FYNNEI. The CDR3 consists of 12 residues. The ends were cut back, 5 bases at V and 4 bases at J, with 7 bases in the middle. For the CDR3, the DNA is TGTGCCAGCAGTTCGGTGTCAGATACGCAGTATTTT. Amino acid sequence: CASSSVSDTQYF.